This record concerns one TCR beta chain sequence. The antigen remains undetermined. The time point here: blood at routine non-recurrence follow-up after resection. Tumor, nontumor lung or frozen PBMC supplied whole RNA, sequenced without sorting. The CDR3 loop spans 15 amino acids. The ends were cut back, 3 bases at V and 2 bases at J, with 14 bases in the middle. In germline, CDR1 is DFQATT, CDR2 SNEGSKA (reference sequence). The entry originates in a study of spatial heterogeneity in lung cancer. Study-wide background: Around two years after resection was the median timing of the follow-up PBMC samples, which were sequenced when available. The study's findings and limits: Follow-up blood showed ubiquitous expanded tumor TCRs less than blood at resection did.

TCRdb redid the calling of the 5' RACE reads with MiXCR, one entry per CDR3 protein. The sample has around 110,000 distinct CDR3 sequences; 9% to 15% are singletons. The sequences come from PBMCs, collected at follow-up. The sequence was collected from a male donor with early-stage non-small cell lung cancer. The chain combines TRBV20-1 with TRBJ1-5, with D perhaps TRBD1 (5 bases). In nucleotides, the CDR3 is TGCAGTGCTAGCGTCCCGGGACTGGGCAATCAGCCCCAGCATTTT. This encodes CSASVPGLGNQPQHF.